These 10 T cell receptor beta chains originate from one sample sequenced in a study of cytomegalovirus exposure and HLA in healthy donors. The primer mix had 60 Vbeta and 13 Jbeta primers. Some clones are missing from TCRdb's copy, which holds only in-frame ones; the method was immunoSEQ multiplex PCR. The sample contains about 160,000 clones, 65% to 90% of which appear only once. The material sequenced was PBMCs. Receptors originate from a middle-aged man in good health and CMV-seropositive.

The V gene is TRBV13, the J gene TRBJ2-7; D remains ambiguous. The germline V and J ends were trimmed by 5 bases and 4 bases, with 21 bases remaining between them. Germline V gene data show CDR1 as PRHDT and CDR2 as FYEKMQ (reference sequence). This CDR3 is built from 16 residues. The CDR3 DNA sequence: TGTGCCAGCAGCCTCCAGACTTCTTACTACCGTTACGAGCAGTACTTC. Translating gives CASSLQTSYYRYEQYF.

The chain uses TRBV6-6 and TRBJ2-1; D is perhaps TRBD1 (6 bases). This CDR3 region has 14 residues. Germline CDR1 is MNHNY and CDR2 is SVGAGI (reference sequence). Trimming stripped 4 bases from V and 4 bases from J, with 11 bases between. The CDR3 reads CASSFPGQYNEQFF. CDR3 sequence (DNA): TGTGCCAGCAGTTTCCCGGGACAATACAATGAGCAGTTCTTC.

This clone appeared a few times. The chain carries TRBV5-1 and TRBJ2-1; 11 bases agree with TRBD2. CDR3 size: 15 residues. Germline assignment: CDR1 SGHRS and CDR2 YFSETQ. V lost 1 base, J lost 7 bases, and 4 bases stayed unmatched. In DNA, the CDR3 is TGCGCCAGCAGCTTGACTAGCGGGAGCGCAAATGAGCAGTTCTTC. Translating it yields CASSLTSGSANEQFF.

The chain has TRBV15 and TRBJ1-5; perhaps TRBD1 as D (6 bases). This CDR3 comprises 15 residues. V gave up 5 bases and J gave up 4 bases, with 15 bases separating them. Germline CDR1 and CDR2: LNHNV and YYDKDF (reference sequence). In DNA form, the CDR3 reads TGTGCCACCAGCCTAGGAGGACAGAGAAATCAGCCCCAGCATTTT. Translation: CATSLGGQRNQPQHF.

V gene TRBV7-9 combines with J gene TRBJ2-7, with 7 nucleotides matching TRBD1. Trimming at V came to 5 bases and at J to 4 bases, leaving 14 bases not matched to a gene. Germline V gene lookup returns CDR1 SEHNR and CDR2 FQNEAQ (reference sequence). The CDR3 totals 16 residues. The CDR3 nucleotides read TGTGCCAGCAGCCAGGGGGATCCGGCCCTATTATACGAGCAGTACTTC. Its protein is CASSQGDPALLYEQYF.

The V call is TRBV7-3, the J call TRBJ2-1; D remains ambiguous. V was shortened by 3 bases and J by 4 bases, with 10 bases between the two germline ends. The CDR3 spans 14 residues. Germline loops: CDR1 SGHTA, CDR2 FQGTGA. The CDR3 loop is CASSLPGIYNEQFF. Written as DNA, the CDR3 is TGTGCCAGCAGCTTGCCGGGTATATACAATGAGCAGTTCTTC.

V usage is TRBV13 and J usage is TRBJ1-1, with a possible D match to TRBD1 (6 bases). V dropped 2 bases and J dropped 3 bases, with 7 bases sitting between them. CDR1 is PRHDT and CDR2 is FYEKMQ in the germline V gene (reference sequence). The length of the CDR3 is 13 residues. DNA of the CDR3: TGTGCCAGCAGCTTACAGGGGTACACTGAAGCTTTCTTT. It encodes CASSLQGYTEAFF.

This chain links TRBV5-6 with TRBJ2-7; weak D call: TRBD1 (6 bases). The V and J ends lost 0 bases and 6 bases respectively, with 13 bases between them. This CDR3 region has 14 residues. The germline CDR1 and CDR2 sequences are SGHDT and YYEEEE. This CDR3 is CASSLGGGAAEQYF. The CDR3 DNA sequence: TGTGCCAGCAGCTTGGGTGGGGGCGCAGCCGAGCAGTACTTC.

This chain uses TRBV11-2 with TRBJ1-6; weak D call: TRBD1 (6 bases). Per germline, CDR1 SGHAT and CDR2 FQNNGV. With 4 bases removed from V and 6 bases from J, the gap between germline ends came to 13 bases. The length of the CDR3 is 15 residues. The CDR3 loop is CASSSVQGSNSPLHF. DNA for the CDR3: TGTGCCAGCAGCTCAGTACAGGGTAGTAATTCACCCCTCCACTTT.

In the case of this clone: One end of the junction does not line up with germline, which may come from a read error. This chain joins TRBV7-7 and TRBJ2-7; TRBD2 agrees at 11 bases. This CDR3 comprises 13 residues. Germline V gene data show CDR1 as SSHAT and CDR2 as FNYEAQ (reference sequence). This chain's CDR3 is CASSLAGGHEQYF. The CDR3, as DNA: TGTGCTAGCAGCTTAGCGGGGGGGCACGAGCAGTACTTC.